These T cell receptor beta chains were read from a single sample in a study of blood T cell repertoires in COVID-19. Using immunoSEQ multiplex PCR, the repertoire was profiled, and TCRdb retains in-frame clones only, with some absent. Among about 180,000 clones listed, roughly 84% were seen once. Source material: PBMCs or T cells enriched from blood (not recorded which). These receptors all stem from a man aged 50 or older who had recovered from COVID-19. Each CDR3 is given with its conserved first and last residue. The order of the fields is D gene, V gene, J gene, clone size, CDR3 protein, CDR3 DNA. The D gene is left open where the match is weak. Some rows mark clone size as missing; the rest say once, few, many or name a class of expanded clone.

D gene: TRBD1; V gene: TRBV5-6; J gene: TRBJ1-2; clone size: -; CDR3 protein: CASIKDRAYGYTF; CDR3 DNA: TGTGCCAGCATCAAAGACAGGGCCTATGGCTACACCTTC
D gene: -; V gene: TRBV28; J gene: TRBJ1-5; clone size: -; CDR3 protein: CASSLQGPGQPQHF; CDR3 DNA: TGTGCCAGCAGTTTACAGGGGCCGGGACAGCCCCAGCATTTT
D gene: TRBD2; V gene: TRBV6-6; J gene: TRBJ2-7; clone size: many; CDR3 protein: CASSRTSGGAFGYEQYF; CDR3 DNA: TGTGCCAGCAGCCGAACTAGCGGGGGGGCCTTCGGGTACGAGCAGTACTTC
D gene: TRBD1; V gene: TRBV11-2; J gene: TRBJ1-3; clone size: -; CDR3 protein: CASSLGGQGGSGNTIYF; CDR3 DNA: TGTGCCAGCAGCTTAGGAGGACAGGGCGGATCTGGAAACACCATATATTTT
D gene: -; V gene: TRBV5-1; J gene: TRBJ1-2; clone size: few; CDR3 protein: CASSLDGANYGYTF; CDR3 DNA: TGCGCCAGCAGCTTGGACGGAGCTAACTATGGCTACACCTTC
D gene: -; V gene: TRBV9; J gene: TRBJ2-1; clone size: -; CDR3 protein: CASSVARSYNSYNEQFF; CDR3 DNA: TGTGCCAGCAGCGTAGCTAGGTCTTATAACTCCTACAATGAGCAGTTCTTC
D gene: TRBD1; V gene: TRBV19; J gene: TRBJ1-1; clone size: -; CDR3 protein: CASDDRGNTEAFF; CDR3 DNA: TGTGCCAGTGATGACAGGGGGAACACTGAAGCTTTCTTT
D gene: -; V gene: TRBV30; J gene: TRBJ2-1; clone size: -; CDR3 protein: CAWRLGLGSEQFF; CDR3 DNA: TGTGCCTGGAGGTTGGGCCTCGGGAGTGAGCAGTTCTTC
D gene: TRBD1; V gene: TRBV3-1/TRBV3-2; J gene: TRBJ1-2; clone size: -; CDR3 protein: CASSSGTVSFF; CDR3 DNA: TGTGCCAGCAGCTCCGGGACAGTCTCGTTCTTC
D gene: TRBD2; V gene: TRBV5-1; J gene: TRBJ2-7; clone size: many; CDR3 protein: CASSLALAGALSYEQYF; CDR3 DNA: TGCGCCAGCAGCTTGGCCCTAGCGGGGGCCCTCTCCTACGAGCAGTACTTC
D gene: -; V gene: TRBV28; J gene: TRBJ1-6; clone size: -; CDR3 protein: CASSSPRGGGSPLHF; CDR3 DNA: TGTGCCAGCAGTTCCCCGCGGGGGGGTGGTTCACCCCTCCACTTT
D gene: -; V gene: TRBV19; J gene: TRBJ1-5; clone size: -; CDR3 protein: CASKGGSGSNQPQHF; CDR3 DNA: TGTGCCAGCAAAGGAGGGAGTGGTAGCAATCAGCCCCAGCATTTT
D gene: TRBD1; V gene: TRBV18; J gene: TRBJ2-1; clone size: -; CDR3 protein: CASSQGLWDRGNEQFF; CDR3 DNA: TGTGCCAGCTCACAAGGCCTTTGGGACAGGGGAAATGAGCAGTTCTTC